The subject of this entry is one T cell receptor (beta chain). This entry belongs to a study of cytomegalovirus exposure and HLA in healthy donors. The PCR made use of 60 Vbeta and 13 Jbeta primers. The assay was immunoSEQ multiplex PCR, and TCRdb's table has in-frame clones only and misses some. The profile shows about 150,000 clones, 70% to 80% of them singletons. Per the germline V gene, CDR1 is ENHRY and CDR2 is SYGVKD. The CDR3 has 16 residues. The ends lost 4 bases at V and 3 bases at J; junction bases unmatched: 10. The clonotype comes from a man aged 35 to 55 in good health and CMV-seropositive. The specimen sequenced was PBMCs. The J gene is TRBJ1-1, the V gene TRBV10-3; 8 positions agree with TRBD1. CDR3 region: CAISGATGGLDTEAFF. DNA for the CDR3: TGTGCCATCAGTGGGGCAACAGGGGGGCTCGACACTGAAGCTTTCTTT.